The present T cell receptor (beta chain) was sequenced within a study of cytomegalovirus exposure and HLA in healthy donors. Background on the study: An earlier analysis found 100 million or so unique TCR beta sequences from 200 million or so T cells. Findings and caveats of the study: A highly shared variant cluster was judged a likely technical artifact. TCR beta V segments were, for the most part, productive about 87% or about 30% of the time in an earlier analysis.

Trimming shortened V by 8 bases and J by 0 bases, and 10 bases separated the two germline ends. Germline assignment: CDR1 SNHLY and CDR2 FYNNEI. The CDR3 has 14 amino acids. The PCR employed 60 Vbeta primers together with 13 Jbeta primers. Authors' analysis steps: The authors later counted roughly 76 million unique TCR beta chains, some 11 million of them shared. Method: immunoSEQ multiplex PCR; TCRdb's copy keeps in-frame clones and lacks some. That table supplies the V and J calls and clone size; D and trimming were determined from the DNA. In the table there are some 130,000 clones, around 78% of which are singletons. This clone has more than one count but fewer than ten. The antigen is undetermined.

The clonotype was recovered from a female donor in good health and CMV-seropositive. The chain couples TRBV2 to TRBJ2-2; D perhaps matches TRBD1 (5 bases). Sequenced input: PBMCs. The DNA of the CDR3 is TGTGCCAGCGTGCAGGGATCGAACACCGGGGAGCTGTTTTTT. This gives the protein CASVQGSNTGELFF. The full variable domain, in which reference TRBV2 and TRBJ2-2 provide the parts outside the CDR3, is EPEVTQTPSHQVTQMGQEVILRCVPISNHLYFYWYRQILGQKVEFLVSFYNNEISEKSEIFDDQFSVERPDGSNFTLKIRSTKLEDSAMYFCASVQGSNTGELFFGEGSRLTVL.